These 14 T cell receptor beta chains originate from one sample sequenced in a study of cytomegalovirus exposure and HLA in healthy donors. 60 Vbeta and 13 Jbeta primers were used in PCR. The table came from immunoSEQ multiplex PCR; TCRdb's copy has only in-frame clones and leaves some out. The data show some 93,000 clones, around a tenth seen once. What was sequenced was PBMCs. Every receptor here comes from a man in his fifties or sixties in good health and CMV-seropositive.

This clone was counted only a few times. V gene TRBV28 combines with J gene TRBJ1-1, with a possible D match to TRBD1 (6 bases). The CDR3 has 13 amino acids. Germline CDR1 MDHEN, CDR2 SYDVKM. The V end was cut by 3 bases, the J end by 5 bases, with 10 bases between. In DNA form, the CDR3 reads TGTGCCAGCAGTTTGGCAGGGGATACTGAAGCTTTCTTT. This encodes CASSLAGDTEAFF.

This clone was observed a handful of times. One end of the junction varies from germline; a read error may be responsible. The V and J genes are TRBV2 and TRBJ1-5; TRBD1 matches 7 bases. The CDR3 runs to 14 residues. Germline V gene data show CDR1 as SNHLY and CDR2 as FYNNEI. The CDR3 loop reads CASRGGNGNQPQHF. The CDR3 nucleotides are TGTGCAAGCAGGGGGGGGAACGGGAATCAGCCCCAGCATTTT.

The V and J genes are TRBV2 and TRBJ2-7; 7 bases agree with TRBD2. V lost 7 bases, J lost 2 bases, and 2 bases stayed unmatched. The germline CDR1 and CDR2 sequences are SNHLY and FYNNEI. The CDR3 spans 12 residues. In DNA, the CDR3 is TGTGCCAGCAAACGGGAGGCCTACGAGCAGTACTTC. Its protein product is CASKREAYEQYF.

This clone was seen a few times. The CDR3 DNA follows: TGTGCCAGCAGTTTTGGGGGAGGGGGGGCTGGAAACACCATATATTTT. Protein sequence: CASSFGGGGAGNTIYF. V usage is TRBV28 and J usage is TRBJ1-3; D is perhaps TRBD1 (6 bases). Germline V gene lookup returns CDR1 MDHEN and CDR2 SYDVKM. V lost 3 bases and J 2 bases, leaving 14 bases between the germline ends. This CDR3 comprises 16 residues.

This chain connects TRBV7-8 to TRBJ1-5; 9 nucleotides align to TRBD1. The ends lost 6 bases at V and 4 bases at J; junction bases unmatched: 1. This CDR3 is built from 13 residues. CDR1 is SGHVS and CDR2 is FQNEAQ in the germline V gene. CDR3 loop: CASRGQGNQPQHF. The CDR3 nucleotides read TGTGCCAGCAGAGGACAGGGGAATCAGCCCCAGCATTTT.

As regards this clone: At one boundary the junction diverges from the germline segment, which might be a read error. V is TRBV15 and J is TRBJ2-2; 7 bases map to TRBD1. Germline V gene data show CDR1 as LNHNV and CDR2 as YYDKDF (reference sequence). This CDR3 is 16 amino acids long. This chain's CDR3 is CATSRETGMNTGELFF. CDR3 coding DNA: TGTGCCACCAGCCGAGAGACAGGGATGAACACCGGGGAGCTGTTTTTT.

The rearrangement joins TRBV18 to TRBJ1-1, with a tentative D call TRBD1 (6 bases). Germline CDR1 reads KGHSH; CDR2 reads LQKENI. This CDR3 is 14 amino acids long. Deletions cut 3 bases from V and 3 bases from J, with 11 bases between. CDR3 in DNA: TGTGCCAGCTCACCCCGGGACATTTACACTGAAGCTTTCTTT. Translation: CASSPRDIYTEAFF.

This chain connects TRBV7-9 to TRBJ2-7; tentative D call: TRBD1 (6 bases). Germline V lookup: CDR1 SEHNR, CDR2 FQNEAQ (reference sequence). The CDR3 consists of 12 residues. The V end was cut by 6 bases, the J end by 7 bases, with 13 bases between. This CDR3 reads CASSSARGEQYF. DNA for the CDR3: TGTGCCAGCAGTTCTGCGAGGGGGGAGCAGTACTTC.

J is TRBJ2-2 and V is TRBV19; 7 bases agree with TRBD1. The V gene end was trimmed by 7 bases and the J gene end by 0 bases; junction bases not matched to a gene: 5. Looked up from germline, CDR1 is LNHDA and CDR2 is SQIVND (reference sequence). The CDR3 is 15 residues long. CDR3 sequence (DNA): TGTGCCAGTACCGAACAGGGGCCGAACACCGGGGAGCTGTTTTTT. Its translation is CASTEQGPNTGELFF.

The CDR3 nucleotides read TGTGCCAGCAGCTCCGCCGGGACTTCTTCCTACAATGAGCAGTTCTTC. This encodes CASSSAGTSSYNEQFF. The V call is TRBV7-3, the J call TRBJ2-1, with a tentative D call TRBD2 (6 bases). Deletions cut 4 bases from V and 1 base from J, with 14 bases between. The CDR3 contains 16 residues. Germline values: CDR1 SGHTA, CDR2 FQGTGA.

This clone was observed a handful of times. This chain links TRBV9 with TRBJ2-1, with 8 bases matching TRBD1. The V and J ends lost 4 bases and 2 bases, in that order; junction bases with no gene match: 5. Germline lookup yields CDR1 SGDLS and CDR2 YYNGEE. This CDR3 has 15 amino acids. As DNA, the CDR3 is TGTGCCAGCAGCTTCCGGGACAGGCCCTACAATGAGCAGTTCTTC. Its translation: CASSFRDRPYNEQFF.

Written as DNA, the CDR3 is TGTGCCAGCAGCTTAGGAGGGACAGCCTGGGAGCAGTACTTC. Protein sequence: CASSLGGTAWEQYF. The chain couples TRBV7-2 to TRBJ2-7; 7 bases are shared with TRBD1. The CDR3 has 14 amino acids. V was clipped by 1 base and J by 7 bases; unmatched bases: 7. The germline V gene has CDR1 SGHTA and CDR2 FQGNSA.

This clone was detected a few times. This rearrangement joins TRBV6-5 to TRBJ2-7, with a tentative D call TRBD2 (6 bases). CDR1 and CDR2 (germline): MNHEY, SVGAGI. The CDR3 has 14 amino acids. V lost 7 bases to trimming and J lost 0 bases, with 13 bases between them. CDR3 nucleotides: TGTGCCAGCACCCGGGACTTCTCCTCCTACGAGCAGTACTTC. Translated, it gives CASTRDFSSYEQYF.

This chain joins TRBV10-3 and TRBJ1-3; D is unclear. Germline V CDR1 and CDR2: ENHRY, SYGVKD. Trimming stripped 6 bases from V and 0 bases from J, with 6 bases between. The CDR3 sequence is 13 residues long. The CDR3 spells CAIRGSSGNTIYF. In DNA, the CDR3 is TGTGCCATCAGGGGGAGCTCTGGAAACACCATATATTTT.